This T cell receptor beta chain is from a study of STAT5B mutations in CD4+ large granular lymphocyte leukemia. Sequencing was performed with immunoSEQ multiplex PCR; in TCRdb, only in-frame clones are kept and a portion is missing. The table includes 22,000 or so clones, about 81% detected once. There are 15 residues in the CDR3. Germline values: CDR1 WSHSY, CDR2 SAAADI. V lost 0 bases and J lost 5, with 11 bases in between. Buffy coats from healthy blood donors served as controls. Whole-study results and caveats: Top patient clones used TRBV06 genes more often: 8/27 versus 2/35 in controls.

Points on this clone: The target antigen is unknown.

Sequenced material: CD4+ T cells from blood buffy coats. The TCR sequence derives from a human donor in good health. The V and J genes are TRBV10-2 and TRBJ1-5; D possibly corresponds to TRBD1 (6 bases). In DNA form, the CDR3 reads TGCGCCAGCAGTGAGTCGGGGGGCAGACATCAGCCCCAGCATTTT. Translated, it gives CASSESGGRHQPQHF.